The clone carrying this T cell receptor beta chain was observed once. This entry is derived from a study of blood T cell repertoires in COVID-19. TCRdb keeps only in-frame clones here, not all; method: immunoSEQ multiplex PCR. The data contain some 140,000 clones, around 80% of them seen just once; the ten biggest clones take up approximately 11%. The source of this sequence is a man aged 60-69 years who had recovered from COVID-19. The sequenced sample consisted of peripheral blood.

CDR3 sequence reads: CASSIEGRGSTEAFF. CDR3 nucleotide sequence: TGTGCCAGTAGTATCGAGGGGAGGGGGTCCACTGAAGCTTTCTTT. This chain connects TRBV19 to TRBJ1-1, with D tentatively TRBD1 (6 bases). CDR3 length: 15 residues. Germline V lookup: CDR1 LNHDA, CDR2 SQIVND (reference sequence). Trimming took 3 bases from V and 4 from J, leaving 15 bases between them. The full variable domain, with the rest looked up from reference TRBV19 and TRBJ1-1, is DGGITQSPKYLFRKEGQNVTLSCEQNLNHDAMYWYRQDPGQGLRLIYYSQIVNDFQKGDIAEGYSVSREKKESFPLTVTSAQKNPTAFYLCASSIEGRGSTEAFFGQGTRLTVV.